The 24 T cell receptor beta chains below come from one sample, sequenced in a study of T cell responses to AZD1222 COVID-19 vaccine. Assay used: immunoSEQ multiplex PCR; TCRdb lists only in-frame clones, some missing. The profile shows some 130,000 clones, over 85% of them singletons. The specimen was peripheral blood, collected on day 0 of AZD1222 vaccination. The receptors stem from an adult in good health.

This rearrangement joins TRBV19 to TRBJ1-5; D ambiguous. Trimming left V 10 bases short and J 2 bases short, with 12 bases between. Germline CDR1 reads LNHDA; CDR2 reads SQIVND (reference sequence). The CDR3 runs 13 residues. CDR3 sequence reads: CATSGGGNQPQHF. In DNA form, the CDR3 reads TGTGCCACCTCAGGTGGGGGCAATCAGCCCCAGCATTTT.

This chain joins TRBV27 and TRBJ1-3; the match to TRBD1 covers 7 bases. The V segment lost 2 bases and the J segment 2 bases; nucleotides outside the gene matches: 3. Looked up from germline, CDR1 is MNHEY and CDR2 is SMNVEV (reference sequence). This CDR3 comprises 15 residues. CDR3 region: CASSLATGAGNTIYF. The CDR3 DNA reads TGTGCCAGCAGTTTAGCAACAGGGGCTGGAAACACCATATATTTT.

This chain uses TRBV9 with TRBJ1-2, with unresolved D. CDR3 length equals 14 residues. V lost 3 bases and J lost 2, with 11 bases in between. CDR1 is SGDLS, CDR2 YYNGEE, per germline. The CDR3 loop is CASSGGRLNYGYTF. CDR3 DNA sequence: TGTGCCAGCAGCGGAGGAAGGCTGAACTATGGCTACACCTTC.

This clone was seen just once. This rearrangement joins TRBV29-1 to TRBJ1-1; D gene uncertain. Per germline, CDR1 SQVTM and CDR2 ANQGSEA. Trimming took 6 bases from V and 4 from J, leaving 12 bases between them. The CDR3 loop spans 12 amino acids. This chain's CDR3 is CSVVSGRTEAFF. The DNA for the CDR3 is TGCAGCGTCGTCAGCGGACGCACTGAAGCTTTCTTT.

The chain carries TRBV6-1 and TRBJ2-3, with 9 bases lining up with TRBD2. Germline CDR1 MNHNS, CDR2 SASEGT. CDR3 length: 17 amino acids. Unmatched junction bases numbered 14, after V lost 2 bases and J lost 8 bases. The CDR3 bases are TGTGCCAGCAGTGAAAGGGTTAGCGGGGGAGGTTACGGTACGCAGTATTTT. Protein sequence: CASSERVSGGGYGTQYF.

The V call is TRBV5-4, the J call TRBJ1-1, with a tentative D call TRBD1 (6 bases). The CDR3 extends over 13 amino acids. Germline V gene data show CDR1 as SGHNT and CDR2 as YYREEE (reference sequence). V was clipped by 1 base and J by 7 bases, with 11 bases between them. The CDR3, as DNA: TGTGCCAGCAGCTTGAAGGGGGTGGGTGAAGCTTTCTTT. It specifies CASSLKGVGEAFF.

This rearrangement joins TRBV7-2 to TRBJ2-3; 7 bases agree with TRBD2. Germline loops: CDR1 SGHTA, CDR2 FQGNSA. The CDR3 sequence is 14 residues long. J was trimmed by 4 bases and V by 2 bases; bases with no gene match: 3. The CDR3 here is CASSLNGGADTQYF. The CDR3 DNA reads TGTGCCAGCAGCTTAAATGGGGGGGCAGATACGCAGTATTTT.

V usage is TRBV7-9 and J usage is TRBJ2-3; D remains unclear. V gave up 1 base and J gave up 3 bases, with 2 bases separating them. CDR1 and CDR2 from the germline V gene are SEHNR and FQNEAQ (reference sequence). The CDR3 contains 12 residues. CDR3 sequence (DNA): TGTGCCAGCAGCTTAGGAACAGATACGCAGTATTTT. Translating gives CASSLGTDTQYF.

J is TRBJ1-2 and V is TRBV6-6, with 11 bases matching TRBD1. Germline V lookup: CDR1 MNHNY, CDR2 SVGAGI (reference sequence). CDR3 length equals 15 residues. The V gene end was trimmed by 6 bases and the J gene end by 3 bases; junction bases not matched to a gene: 6. The CDR3 sequence is CASSSDRGLDYGYTF. In DNA form, the CDR3 reads TGTGCCAGCAGCTCGGACAGGGGGCTAGACTATGGCTACACCTTC.

This chain connects TRBV7-2 to TRBJ2-1; TRBD2 matches at 7 bases. This CDR3 spans 14 amino acids. The V gene's germline CDR1 is SGHTA and CDR2 FQGNSA. With 5 bases clipped from V and 5 bases from J, the junction kept 6 bases outside the gene matches. CDR3 sequence: CASSTSGADNEQFF. CDR3 DNA sequence: TGTGCCAGCAGCACAAGCGGGGCCGACAATGAGCAGTTCTTC.

V usage is TRBV28 and J usage is TRBJ1-1; TRBD1 might be the D (5 bases). Germline values: CDR1 MDHEN, CDR2 SYDVKM. The V and J ends lost 3 bases and 3 bases respectively, with 20 bases between them. The CDR3 contains 17 residues. CDR3 sequence: CASSFWDLARGHTEAFF. The CDR3 coding sequence is TGTGCCAGCAGTTTTTGGGACCTTGCCCGCGGACACACTGAAGCTTTCTTT.

The V and J genes are TRBV27 and TRBJ2-7; D is possibly TRBD1 (6 bases). This CDR3 has 16 amino acids. The germline V and J ends were trimmed by 5 bases and 3 bases, with 20 bases remaining between them. Germline V gene sequence: CDR1 MNHEY, CDR2 SMNVEV (reference sequence). The CDR3 reads CASSPGQFSAIYEQYF. Written as DNA, the CDR3 is TGTGCCAGCAGTCCGGGACAATTCTCTGCTATCTACGAGCAGTACTTC.

The chain couples TRBV28 to TRBJ1-5; 7 bases line up with TRBD1. Germline lookup yields CDR1 MDHEN and CDR2 SYDVKM. This CDR3 spans 14 amino acids. The CDR3 sequence: CRGLTSRPYQPQHF. For the CDR3, the DNA is TGTAGGGGGCTAACCTCCCGCCCTTATCAGCCCCAGCATTTT.

This clone showed up just a few times. V is TRBV5-1 and J is TRBJ2-2; 7 nucleotides align to TRBD1. Germline lookup yields CDR1 SGHRS and CDR2 YFSETQ. The CDR3 length is 14 residues. The J segment lost 6 bases and the V segment lost 4 bases, leaving 6 bases of the junction unmatched. The CDR3 is CASSGGQFPGELFF. The CDR3 DNA follows: TGCGCCAGCAGCGGGGGACAGTTCCCCGGGGAGCTGTTTTTT.

The J gene is TRBJ1-2, the V gene TRBV28; 11 bases are a match to TRBD1. Trimming took 3 bases from V and 4 from J; bases not matched to a gene: 4. There are 15 residues in the CDR3. CDR1 MDHEN and CDR2 SYDVKM come from the germline V gene. The CDR3 loop is CASSFRDRGIYGYTF. In DNA, the CDR3 is TGTGCCAGCAGTTTCCGGGACAGGGGGATCTATGGCTACACCTTC.

The chain couples TRBV5-1 to TRBJ2-1, with 8 bases that match TRBD2. This CDR3 comprises 15 residues. The V gene's germline CDR1 is SGHRS and CDR2 YFSETQ. After removal of 5 bases from V and 1 base from J, the junction contained 5 bases not matched to a gene. CDR3 coding DNA: TGCGCCAGCAGACGGGGGGGCGAGTCCTACAATGAGCAGTTCTTC. It is translated as CASRRGGESYNEQFF.

CDR3: CASSTSDGDYEQYF. The CDR3, as DNA: TGTGCCAGTAGTACCTCAGACGGGGACTACGAGCAGTACTTC. J is TRBJ2-7 and V is TRBV19, with D possibly being TRBD2 (5 bases). The CDR3 has 14 residues. V lost 4 bases to trimming and J lost 3 bases, with 13 bases between them. Germline V gives CDR1 LNHDA, CDR2 SQIVND (reference sequence).

The V gene is TRBV6-5, the J gene TRBJ1-1, with D unresolved. The CDR3 has 16 amino acids. Trimming left V 0 bases short and J 0 bases short, with 11 bases between. Germline CDR1 and CDR2: MNHEY and SVGAGI. The CDR3 loop is CASSYSYQIMNTEAFF. The CDR3 DNA is TGTGCCAGCAGTTACTCGTATCAGATTATGAACACTGAAGCTTTCTTT.

The J gene is TRBJ2-1, the V gene TRBV6-4; D is undetermined. Looked up from germline, CDR1 is MRHNA and CDR2 is SNTAGT. CDR3 length: 15 amino acids. V lost 8 bases and J lost 9, with 23 bases in between. The CDR3 reads CASAPASLGHVEQFF. CDR3 bases: TGTGCCAGCGCCCCCGCCTCTCTAGGCCACGTTGAGCAGTTCTTC.

This clone was picked up one time. The sample holds other DNA sequences that translate to the same CDR3. The CDR3 is CASSLNGVSGNTIYF. CDR3 coding DNA: TGTGCCAGCAGTCTGAACGGGGTCTCCGGAAACACCATATATTTT. The gene calls are TRBV27 and TRBJ1-3, with D unresolved. Trimming took off 5 bases at V and 4 bases at J, with 15 bases between the two ends. Germline assignment: CDR1 MNHEY and CDR2 SMNVEV (reference sequence). The CDR3 consists of 15 residues.

V gene TRBV2 combines with J gene TRBJ2-1; 11 nucleotides match TRBD2. The CDR3 has 14 residues. Germline values: CDR1 SNHLY, CDR2 FYNNEI. V was clipped by 8 bases and J by 6 bases; unmatched bases: 6. CDR3 DNA sequence: TGTGCCAGCGGACGACTAGCGGGACCCAATGAGCAGTTCTTC. Translation: CASGRLAGPNEQFF.

This clone was counted once. V usage is TRBV19 and J usage is TRBJ1-5; tentative D call: TRBD1 (6 bases). CDR1 and CDR2 (germline): LNHDA, SQIVND (reference sequence). Trimming cost V 5 bases and J 0 bases, with 14 bases left between them. This CDR3 spans 16 amino acids. DNA for the CDR3: TGTGCCAGTAGTTCGAGGACAGCGTATAGCAATCAGCCCCAGCATTTT. Translating it yields CASSSRTAYSNQPQHF.

The DNA of the CDR3 is TGCGCCAGCAGCCAAGGCATCCGGGACAGAGGCTACGAGCAGTACTTC. This sequence encodes CASSQGIRDRGYEQYF. The chain carries TRBV4-1 and TRBJ2-7; 7 bases match TRBD1. CDR1 is MGHRA and CDR2 is YSYEKL in the germline V gene. The CDR3 loop spans 16 amino acids. V was clipped by 1 base and J by 3 bases; unmatched bases: 9.

This chain uses TRBV3-1 (or the pseudogene TRBV3-2) with TRBJ1-2; 7 positions match TRBD1. This CDR3 has 14 amino acids. CDR1 and CDR2 (germline): LGHDT, YNNKEL (reference sequence). Unmatched junction bases numbered 6, after V lost 4 bases and J lost 4 bases. The CDR3 loop reads CASSRRGRGYGYTF. The CDR3 DNA reads as TGTGCCAGCAGCCGAAGGGGGCGCGGCTATGGCTACACCTTC.